Presented here are 19 T cell receptor beta chains from one specimen sequenced in a study of CD8+ T cells in alopecia areata listed by TCRdb under 2018. Library preparation was by the immunoSEQ multiplex PCR assay. RNA was extracted from all samples and reverse transcribed into cDNA, which served as template for TCR sequencing. The source is immuneACCESS, and TCRdb retained only in-frame sequences with V and J called. Part of the clones is not carried over; for the studies checked, unresolved V genes explain less than half of this, and the remainder is unexplained. The table for this sample lists some 190,000 clones; 40% to 55% of them were counted only once. The top ten clonotypes cover over 9% of the sample. This specimen's treatment or condition label, interpreted: oral pan-JAK inhibitor, 5-10 mg twice daily. The sample here was CD8+ T cells sorted from blood, taken at week 52, from a patient treated with tofacitinib. The receptor source for this set is a human donor with alopecia areata.

The CDR3 region is CASSLAGRAKLFF. The CDR3 DNA follows: TGTGCCAGCAGTTTAGCAGGGCGGGCAAAACTGTTTTTT. The V gene is TRBV27, the J gene TRBJ1-4; tentatively, D is TRBD1 (5 bases). Germline V gives CDR1 MNHEY, CDR2 SMNVEV (reference sequence). The CDR3 is made up of 13 amino acids. Between the trimmed V and J ends, which lost 2 bases and 10 bases, there was a span of 11 bases.

The V and J genes are TRBV7-2 and TRBJ1-6, with D uncertain. The CDR3 runs to 13 residues. The V gene lost 5 bases and the J gene lost 0 bases, with 2 bases spanning the gap. The germline V gene encodes CDR1 SGHTA and CDR2 FQGNSA. CDR3 sequence: CASSLSYNSPLHF. The CDR3 DNA reads TGTGCCAGCAGCCTCTCCTATAATTCACCCCTCCACTTT. Looking up the rest from reference TRBV7-2 and TRBJ1-6 gives the full variable domain: GAGVSQSPSNKVTEKGKDVELRCDPISGHTALYWYRQSLGQGLEFLIYFQGNSAPDKSGLPSDRFSAERTGGSVSTLTIQRTQQEDSAVYLCASSLSYNSPLHFGNGTRLTVT.

V gene TRBV9 combines with J gene TRBJ2-2; D remains ambiguous. V was pared by 1 base and J by 4 bases, with 8 bases between. Per germline, CDR1 SGDLS and CDR2 YYNGEE. The CDR3 sequence is 14 residues long. Written as DNA, the CDR3 is TGTGCCAGCAGCGTAAACAGCTTCACCGGGGAGCTGTTTTTT. Encoded protein: CASSVNSFTGELFF.

This clone has more than one count but fewer than ten. V is TRBV2 and J is TRBJ1-2; 8 bases are shared with TRBD1. From germline, CDR1 is SNHLY and CDR2 FYNNEI. The CDR3 spans 13 residues. The J segment lost 8 bases and the V segment lost 3 bases, leaving 5 bases of the junction unmatched. CDR3 sequence reads: CASSEDRARGYTF. CDR3 sequence (DNA): TGTGCCAGCAGTGAGGACAGGGCCAGGGGCTACACCTTC.

This clone was detected a few times. V is TRBV19 and J is TRBJ1-5; D is unclear. This CDR3 is 13 amino acids long. Germline V lookup: CDR1 LNHDA, CDR2 SQIVND (reference sequence). Between the trimmed V and J ends, which lost 5 bases and 0 bases, there was a span of 5 bases. The CDR3 nucleotides read TGTGCCAGTAGTGATTATAGCAATCAGCCCCAGCATTTT. Translation: CASSDYSNQPQHF.

The V call is TRBV5-6, the J call TRBJ1-2; D call uncertain. Germline V gene lookup returns CDR1 SGHDT and CDR2 YYEEEE. This CDR3 region has 14 residues. V lost 3 bases and J 7 bases, leaving 16 bases between the germline ends. The CDR3 DNA is TGTGCCAGCAGCTCGGGCCCCCTTTTAGGTGGCTACACCTTC. Translation: CASSSGPLLGGYTF.

The J gene is TRBJ1-1, the V gene TRBV5-1, with TRBD1 matching 8 bases. This CDR3 contains 16 residues. The V gene's germline CDR1 is SGHRS and CDR2 YFSETQ. The junction had 13 bases not matched to a gene; V was cut back by 3 bases and J by 6 bases. The CDR3 DNA reads TGCGCCAGCAGCTCAACAGGGGGTCGATTTGGGTCTGAAGCTTTCTTT. Translation gives CASSSTGGRFGSEAFF.

This clone has just a few counts. V and J are TRBV19 and TRBJ1-1; D is unclear. The CDR3 spans 11 residues. CDR1 is LNHDA, CDR2 SQIVND, per germline (reference sequence). V was clipped by 5 bases and J by 11 bases, with 12 bases between them. CDR3 protein: CASSLGNEAFF. The CDR3 region has the DNA TGTGCCAGTAGTCTGGGGAACGAGGCTTTCTTT. The whole variable domain, remainder taken from reference TRBV19 and TRBJ1-1, is DGGITQSPKYLFRKEGQNVTLSCEQNLNHDAMYWYRQDPGQGLRLIYYSQIVNDFQKGDIAEGYSVSREKKESFPLTVTSAQKNPTAFYLCASSLGNEAFFGQGTRLTVV.

V is TRBV12-5 and J is TRBJ1-2; TRBD1 might be the D (6 bases). The length of the CDR3 is 15 residues. Germline CDR1 reads LGHNT; CDR2 reads FRNRAP. Trimming cost V 8 bases and J 3 bases, with 19 bases left between them. The CDR3 is CASYGRGPADYGYTF. The CDR3 nucleotides are TGTGCTAGTTACGGTCGGGGGCCCGCGGACTATGGCTACACCTTC. Drawing the rest from reference TRBV12-5 and TRBJ1-2, the complete variable domain is DARVTQTPRHKVTEMGQEVTMRCQPILGHNTVFWYRQTMMQGLELLAYFRNRAPLDDSGMPKDRFSAEMPDATLATLKIQPSEPRDSAVYFCASYGRGPADYGYTFGSGTRLTVV.

This clone was counted a single time. The chain recombines TRBV2 with TRBJ2-1, with 12 bases aligning to TRBD2. Germline V gene lookup returns CDR1 SNHLY and CDR2 FYNNEI. The CDR3 is made up of 20 amino acids. V was pared by 6 bases and J by 0 bases, with 15 bases of the junction left unmatched. CDR3 protein: CASSDQLAGGPFSSYNEQFF. CDR3 nucleotide sequence: TGTGCCAGCAGCGATCAACTAGCGGGGGGACCCTTTAGCTCCTACAATGAGCAGTTCTTC.

Remarks on this clone: At one of its ends the junction is not consistent with the germline gene, which may arise from a read error. V gene TRBV7-7 combines with J gene TRBJ2-5; 8 bases agree with TRBD1. Germline V gene data show CDR1 as SSHAT and CDR2 as FNYEAQ (reference sequence). CDR3 length: 14 amino acids. Written as DNA, the CDR3 is TGTGCTAGCAGCTCGGACAGGGAGAAAGAGACCCAGTACTTC. Translated: CASSSDREKETQYF.

V and J are TRBV6-5 and TRBJ2-2, with TRBD2 matching 9 bases. The CDR3 contains 15 residues. Germline CDR1 MNHEY, CDR2 SVGAGI. The V gene end was trimmed by 2 bases and the J gene end by 5 bases; junction bases not matched to a gene: 3. In nucleotides, the CDR3 is TGTGCCAGCAGTTACGGTACTAGCGGGACCGGGGAGCTGTTTTTT. Its translation: CASSYGTSGTGELFF.

This clone is labeled as large (0.1 to 1%). Mismatch with germline at one junction end may stem from a read error. The chain employs TRBV6-4 and TRBJ2-3, with 11 bases lining up with TRBD2. The CDR3 runs to 13 residues. Germline CDR1 reads MRHNA; CDR2 reads SNTAGT. CDR3 sequence reads: CASSDSTSGDLHF. The CDR3 nucleotides read TGTGCCAGCAGTGACTCGACTAGCGGGGACCTGCATTTT.

This clone has only a few counts. The chain recombines TRBV5-1 with TRBJ1-1, with a possible D match to TRBD1 (6 bases). Per germline, CDR1 SGHRS and CDR2 YFSETQ. The V gene lost 3 bases and the J gene lost 2 bases, with 8 bases spanning the gap. The CDR3 extends over 13 amino acids. The CDR3 loop reads CASSYRVNTEAFF. For the CDR3, the DNA is TGCGCCAGCAGCTACAGGGTTAACACTGAAGCTTTCTTT.

This rearrangement joins TRBV30 to TRBJ2-3; possibly TRBD1 for D (6 bases). CDR3 length equals 14 residues. Germline CDR1 and CDR2: GTSNPN and SVGIG (reference sequence). V was clipped by 6 bases and J by 2 bases, with 15 bases between them. The CDR3 nucleotides are TGTGCCTGCAAACAGGGTTGGAACACAGATACGCAGTATTTT. Translation: CACKQGWNTDTQYF.

This clone was found a few times. The rearrangement links TRBV13 to TRBJ1-1; tentative D call: TRBD1 (5 bases). V lost 4 bases, J lost 0 bases, and 9 bases lay in between. The CDR3 contains 14 residues. Germline V gene lookup returns CDR1 PRHDT and CDR2 FYEKMQ (reference sequence). The CDR3 here is CASSSGLMNTEAFF. CDR3 DNA sequence: TGTGCCAGCAGCTCAGGGTTGATGAACACTGAAGCTTTCTTT.

The table lists this clone with many counts. The chain combines TRBV7-9 with TRBJ1-4; 9 nucleotides line up with TRBD1. With V trimmed by 2 bases and J by 7 bases, 11 bases remained unmatched. CDR3 length equals 17 residues. In germline, CDR1 is SEHNR, CDR2 FQNEAQ (reference sequence). The CDR3: CASSLNSLLQGAEKLFF. The CDR3 region has the DNA TGTGCCAGCAGCTTAAACTCCCTGTTACAGGGGGCTGAAAAACTGTTTTTT.

The rearrangement links TRBV5-1 to TRBJ2-7; TRBD1 might be the D (6 bases). Germline CDR1 is SGHRS and CDR2 is YFSETQ. The length of the CDR3 is 12 residues. Trimming took 3 bases from V and 4 from J, leaving 8 bases between them. CDR3: CASSSQGYEQYF. CDR3 bases: TGCGCCAGCAGCTCGCAGGGGTACGAGCAGTACTTC. Full variable domain (rest looked up from reference TRBV5-1 and TRBJ2-7): KAGVTQTPRYLIKTRGQQVTLSCSPISGHRSVSWYQQTPGQGLQFLFEYFSETQRNKGNFPGRFSGRQFSNSRSEMNVSTLELGDSALYLCASSSQGYEQYFGPGTRLTVT.

CDR3 in DNA: TGTGCCAGTAGTATGAACATGCACTATGGCTACACCTTC. It yields the protein CASSMNMHYGYTF. The genes are TRBV19 and TRBJ1-2, with D unresolved. Per the germline V gene, CDR1 is LNHDA and CDR2 is SQIVND (reference sequence). CDR3 length: 13 residues. V was trimmed by 3 bases and J by 3 bases, leaving 8 bases between them.